The T cell receptor beta chain described here comes from a study of T-cell reconstitution after alpha-beta-depleted transplantation in children (dated by TCRdb to the mid-2010s). Some background on the complete study: Using TCR repertoire profiling, the study quantitatively followed how T-cell immune reconstitution unfolded in children after TCRalphabeta/CD19-depleted allogeneic hematopoietic cell transplantation.

Paper-wide results and their limitations: In some patients, high TCRbeta diversity at day 60 was attributed to recipient T cells and intrathymic progenitors that had survived conditioning. Over subsequent months, a decline in hyperexpanded clone frequencies was noted, and after one year, T-cell counts and TCRbeta diversity were mostly ascribed to newly produced T cells. The apparently early alphabetaT-cell count recovery about two months after transplant was reportedly dependent on only several hundred rapidly expanded clones derived from non-depleted graft cells.

The sample's treatment or condition, from its label and the paper: allogeneic hematopoietic cell transplantation with graft depleted of TCRalphabeta T cells and CD19 B cells. TCRalphabeta/CD19-depleted allogeneic hematopoietic cell grafts were given to the transplant recipients, all of whom were children. The library was prepared using PCR. Data came from an Illumina HiSeq 2500. TCR library preparation used molecular barcoding, with unique molecular identifiers applied to normalize quantification of the TCRbeta repertoire. Clones were called with MiXCR by TCRdb after fastp trimmed the public reads at Q25, and only in-frame beta chains were retained. Each CDR3 protein appears once, grouped with its most common genes and DNA. The sample profile shows 900,000 or so distinct CDR3 sequences; approximately 15% of them were found once. The ten largest clones capture 5% of the sample. Measured from the cysteine to the phenylalanine, the CDR3 is 13 residues long. Just the 39-base CDR3 DNA is kept, in frame starting at base 1. V and J are truncated by 2 bases and 3 bases respectively, leaving an intervening sequence of 8 bases.

In the case of this clonotype: It lacks a known antigen. Within one base of it there is no much larger clone, and no base qualities were kept.

The clonotype comes from a male patient younger than 18 who had a stem cell transplant for acute lymphoblastic leukemia, so the T cells may come from the graft donor. Here the chain combines TRBV12-3 or TRBV12-4 and TRBJ2-7; the D gene cannot be resolved reliably. The material sequenced was PBMCs, mostly from graft donor cells, taken 360 days after TCRalphabeta/CD19-depleted stem cell transplant. The nucleotide sequence reads as follows: TGTGCCAGCAGTTTAAGGCCGGTCTACGAGCAGTACTTC. It encodes CASSLRPVYEQYF.